These 20 T cell receptor beta chains originate from one sample sequenced in a study of cytomegalovirus exposure and HLA in healthy donors. PCR primers comprised 60 Vbeta and 13 Jbeta primers. The method was immunoSEQ multiplex PCR; TCRdb's version includes in-frame clones alone and lacks a portion of them. The sample lists more than 95,000 clones; more than 15% were seen once. The sample taken for sequencing was PBMCs. These receptors were taken from a female donor in good health and CMV-seropositive.

This rearrangement joins TRBV7-6 to TRBJ2-7; 15 bases match TRBD2. The germline V gene has CDR1 SGHVS and CDR2 FNYEAQ. The CDR3 runs to 17 residues. With 6 bases clipped from V and 2 bases from J, the junction kept 8 bases outside the gene matches. The CDR3 DNA sequence: TGTGCCAGCAGTTACGGACTAGCGGGAGGGCCCCCCTACGAGCAGTACTTC. This sequence encodes CASSYGLAGGPPYEQYF.

The rearrangement uses TRBV4-3 and TRBJ1-4; 9 bases align to TRBD1. The germline V gene encodes CDR1 LGHNA and CDR2 YSLEER. V dropped 0 bases and J dropped 2; count of bases not matched to a gene: 4. CDR3 length equals 17 residues. The CDR3 DNA reads TGCGCCAGCAGCCAAGATAGGACAGGGGCCACTAATGAAAAACTGTTTTTT. Protein product: CASSQDRTGATNEKLFF.

This clone was counted a few times. V usage is TRBV6-5 and J usage is TRBJ2-7; 7 nucleotides match TRBD1. The V gene end was trimmed by 0 bases and the J gene end by 1 base; junction bases not matched to a gene: 6. Germline V lookup: CDR1 MNHEY, CDR2 SVGAGI. The CDR3 covers 16 residues. CDR3 sequence: CASSYSTGQKSYEQYF. The CDR3 DNA follows: TGTGCCAGCAGTTACTCGACGGGACAGAAATCCTACGAGCAGTACTTC.

The rearrangement links TRBV4-3 to TRBJ1-2, with 9 bases fitting TRBD1. Germline V gene lookup returns CDR1 LGHNA and CDR2 YSLEER. The CDR3 has 15 residues. V dropped 4 bases and J dropped 2; count of bases not matched to a gene: 5. DNA of the CDR3: TGCGCCAGCAGCCGCCTCGGGACAGGGAACTATGGCTACACCTTC. This gives the protein CASSRLGTGNYGYTF.

J is TRBJ2-7 and V is TRBV5-1, with 9 positions matching TRBD1. This CDR3 has 15 amino acids. V dropped 2 bases and J dropped 1; count of bases not matched to a gene: 4. The V gene's germline CDR1 is SGHRS and CDR2 YFSETQ. The CDR3, as DNA: TGCGCCAGCAGCTTATGGACAGGGGAATCCTACGAGCAGTACTTC. Its protein is CASSLWTGESYEQYF.

This clone has a handful of counts. The rearrangement links TRBV5-8 to TRBJ1-4; D might be TRBD1 (5 bases). The CDR3 is 15 amino acids. The V gene lost 0 bases and the J gene lost 3 bases, with 9 bases spanning the gap. The germline CDR1 and CDR2 sequences are SGHTS and YDEGEE. As DNA, the CDR3 is TGTGCCAGCAGCTTGGATGTAGGGGCTAATGAAAAACTGTTTTTT. This encodes CASSLDVGANEKLFF. The variable domain in full, completed from reference TRBV5-8 and TRBJ1-4, reads EAGVTQSPTHLIKTRGQQATLRCSPISGHTSVYWYQQALGLGLQFLLWYDEGEERNRGNFPPRFSGRQFPNYSSELNVNALELEDSALYLCASSLDVGANEKLFFGSGTQLSVL.

The chain employs TRBV7-2 and TRBJ1-4; a weak D match, TRBD1 (5 bases). Germline CDR1 reads SGHTA; CDR2 reads FQGNSA. The V gene lost 1 base and the J gene lost 5 bases, with 11 bases spanning the gap. The CDR3 is made up of 15 amino acids. CDR3 in amino acids: CASSLVAGRNEKLFF. Written as DNA, the CDR3 is TGTGCCAGCAGCTTAGTGGCAGGGAGGAATGAAAAACTGTTTTTT.

J is TRBJ2-1 and V is TRBV6-6; 11 nucleotides agree with TRBD2. CDR3 length equals 15 residues. Trimming removed 5 bases from V and 9 bases from J; junction bases left unmatched: 9. Per the germline V gene, CDR1 is MNHNY and CDR2 is SVGAGI (reference sequence). Here the CDR3 reads CASSAIAGGQVEQFF. DNA for the CDR3: TGTGCCAGCAGTGCAATAGCGGGGGGGCAGGTTGAGCAGTTCTTC.

This clone showed up just a few times. The gene calls are TRBV7-9 and TRBJ2-7; D is perhaps TRBD2 (5 bases). Germline values: CDR1 SEHNR, CDR2 FQNEAQ (reference sequence). This CDR3 region has 13 residues. V lost 3 bases and J lost 1, with 7 bases in between. CDR3 sequence reads: CASSFGESYEQYF. CDR3 nucleotides: TGTGCCAGCAGCTTCGGGGAATCCTACGAGCAGTACTTC.

This chain links TRBV5-1 with TRBJ2-5; TRBD2 aligns across 8 bases. With 0 bases clipped from V and 2 bases from J, the junction kept 9 bases outside the gene matches. CDR1 and CDR2 from the germline V gene are SGHRS and YFSETQ. This CDR3 has 17 residues. The CDR3 loop reads CASSLVGGSSGQETQYF. The CDR3 bases are TGCGCCAGCAGCTTGGTGGGGGGGTCTAGCGGGCAAGAGACCCAGTACTTC.

This clone was counted a few times. The J gene is TRBJ1-2, the V gene TRBV28; D ambiguous. Germline V lookup: CDR1 MDHEN, CDR2 SYDVKM. The CDR3 has 12 amino acids. V gave up 5 bases and J gave up 3 bases, with 7 bases separating them. This CDR3 reads CASSTRYYGYTF. CDR3 nucleotide sequence: TGTGCCAGCAGTACCAGGTACTATGGCTACACCTTC.

V and J are TRBV2 and TRBJ1-4; D is perhaps TRBD1 (5 bases). Germline loops: CDR1 SNHLY, CDR2 FYNNEI. V was clipped by 7 bases and J by 3 bases, with 6 bases between them. This CDR3 has 12 residues. As DNA, the CDR3 is TGTGCCAGCACGACAGCTAATGAAAAACTGTTTTTT. Translating gives CASTTANEKLFF. The full variable domain, with the rest looked up from reference TRBV2 and TRBJ1-4, is EPEVTQTPSHQVTQMGQEVILRCVPISNHLYFYWYRQILGQKVEFLVSFYNNEISEKSEIFDDQFSVERPDGSNFTLKIRSTKLEDSAMYFCASTTANEKLFFGSGTQLSVL.

This clone was counted only a few times. The chain links TRBV25-1 to TRBJ2-7, with TRBD1 matching over 8 bases. The V gene's germline CDR1 is MGHDK and CDR2 SYGVNS. V gave up 2 bases and J gave up 4 bases; unmatched junction bases: 4. The CDR3 has 14 amino acids. The CDR3 nucleotides read TGTGCCAGCAGTGAAGGGACAGGAGATTACGAGCAGTACTTC. It specifies CASSEGTGDYEQYF.

This clone was detected a few times. J is TRBJ2-1 and V is TRBV29-1; possibly TRBD2 for D (7 bases). Trimming cost V 6 bases and J 0 bases, with 18 bases left between them. The CDR3 consists of 16 residues. Germline CDR1 is SQVTM and CDR2 is ANQGSEA. This chain's CDR3 is CSVSPARGASYNEQFF. CDR3 nucleotide sequence: TGCAGCGTCTCTCCCGCCCGGGGGGCCTCCTACAATGAGCAGTTCTTC.

The table lists this clone with a few counts. The chain joins TRBV29-1 to TRBJ2-3; D is unclear. Germline V gene data show CDR1 as SQVTM and CDR2 as ANQGSEA. V was trimmed by 2 bases and J by 4 bases, leaving 10 bases between them. The CDR3 covers 13 residues. The CDR3 nucleotides read TGCAGCGTTGAACCCCCTACCTCAGATACGCAGTATTTT. As protein: CSVEPPTSDTQYF.

This clone has only a few counts. V gene TRBV5-1 combines with J gene TRBJ1-1; D possibly corresponds to TRBD1 (5 bases). Germline V CDR1 and CDR2: SGHRS, YFSETQ. V shed 0 bases and J shed 9 bases, with 12 bases lying between them. CDR3 size: 13 residues. Here the CDR3 DNA reads TGCGCCAGCAGCTTGGGGGGCGAACCCCAAGCTTTCTTT. Its protein product is CASSLGGEPQAFF.

This clone has a handful of counts. J is TRBJ2-2 and V is TRBV4-2; the D gene is possibly TRBD2 (5 bases). V lost 4 bases and J lost 4, with 13 bases in between. Per the germline V gene, CDR1 is LGHNA and CDR2 is YNFKEQ. The CDR3 is made up of 15 amino acids. The CDR3 here is CASSPYRDATGELFF. In DNA form, the CDR3 reads TGTGCCAGCAGCCCGTACCGGGATGCCACCGGGGAGCTGTTTTTT.

The gene calls are TRBV5-1 and TRBJ2-3; D might be TRBD2 (6 bases). Trimming removed 0 bases from V and 4 bases from J, with 12 bases in between. Germline V gene data show CDR1 as SGHRS and CDR2 as YFSETQ. The CDR3 has 15 amino acids. The CDR3 coding sequence is TGCGCCAGCAGCTTGGCGTCGGGAGCGGCAGATACGCAGTATTTT. Translating gives CASSLASGAADTQYF.

The chain recombines TRBV6-5 with TRBJ2-7; 8 bases align to TRBD1. V trimming: 3 bases; J trimming: 2 bases; junction bases outside the gene matches: 6. The germline CDR1 and CDR2 sequences are MNHEY and SVGAGI. There are 15 residues in the CDR3. CDR3 protein: CASSYSGGEAYEQYF. The CDR3 DNA sequence: TGTGCCAGCAGTTATTCAGGGGGCGAGGCCTACGAGCAGTACTTC.

CDR3 sequence (DNA): TGTGCCAGCAGCTTAGAACAGCCTAATCAGCCCCAGCATTTT. Protein: CASSLEQPNQPQHF. The chain employs TRBV7-9 and TRBJ1-5; D is ambiguous. V was trimmed by 1 base and J by 4 bases, leaving 8 bases between them. CDR3 length: 14 residues. Germline CDR1 reads SEHNR; CDR2 reads FQNEAQ (reference sequence).